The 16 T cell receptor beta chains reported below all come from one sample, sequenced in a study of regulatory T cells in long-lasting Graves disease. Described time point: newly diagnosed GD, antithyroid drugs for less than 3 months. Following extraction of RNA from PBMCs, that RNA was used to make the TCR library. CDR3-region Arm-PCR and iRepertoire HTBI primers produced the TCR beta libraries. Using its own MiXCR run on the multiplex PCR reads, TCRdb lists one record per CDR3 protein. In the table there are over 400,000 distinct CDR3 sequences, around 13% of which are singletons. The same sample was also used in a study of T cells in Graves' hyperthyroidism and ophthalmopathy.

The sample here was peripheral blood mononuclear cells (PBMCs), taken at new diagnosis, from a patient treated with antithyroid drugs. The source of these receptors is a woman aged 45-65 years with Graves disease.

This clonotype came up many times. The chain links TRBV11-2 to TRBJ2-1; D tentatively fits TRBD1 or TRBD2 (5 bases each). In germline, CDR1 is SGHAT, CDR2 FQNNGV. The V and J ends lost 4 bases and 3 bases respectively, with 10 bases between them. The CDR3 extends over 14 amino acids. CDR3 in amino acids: CASSSIGGYNEQFF. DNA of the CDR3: TGTGCCAGCAGCTCTATTGGGGGCTACAATGAGCAGTTCTTC.

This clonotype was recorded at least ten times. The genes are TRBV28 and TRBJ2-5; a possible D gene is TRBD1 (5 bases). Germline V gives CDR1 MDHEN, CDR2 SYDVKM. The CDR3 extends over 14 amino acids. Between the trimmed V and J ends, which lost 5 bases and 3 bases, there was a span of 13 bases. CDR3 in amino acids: CASSTRQPKETQYF. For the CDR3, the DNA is TGTGCCAGCAGTACGCGACAGCCCAAAGAGACCCAGTACTTC.

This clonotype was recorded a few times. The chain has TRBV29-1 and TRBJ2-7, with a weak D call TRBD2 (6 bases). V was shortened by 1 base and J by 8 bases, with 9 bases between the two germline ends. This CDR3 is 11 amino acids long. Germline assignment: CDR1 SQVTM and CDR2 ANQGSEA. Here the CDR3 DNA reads TGCAGCGTTGAAGGGCGGGGACAGCAGTACTTC. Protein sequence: CSVEGRGQQYF.

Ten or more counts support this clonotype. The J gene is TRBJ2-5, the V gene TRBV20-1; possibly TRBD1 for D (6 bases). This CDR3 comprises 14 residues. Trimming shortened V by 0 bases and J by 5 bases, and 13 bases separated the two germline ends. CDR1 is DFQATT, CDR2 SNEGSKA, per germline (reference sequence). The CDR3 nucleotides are TGCAGTGCTAGAGATTTGCAGGGGAGCGAGACCCAGTACTTC. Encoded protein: CSARDLQGSETQYF.

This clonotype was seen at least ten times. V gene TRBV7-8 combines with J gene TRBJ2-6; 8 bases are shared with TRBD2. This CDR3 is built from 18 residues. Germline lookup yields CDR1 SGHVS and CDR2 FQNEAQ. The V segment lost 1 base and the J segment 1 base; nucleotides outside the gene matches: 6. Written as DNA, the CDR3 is TGTGCCAGCAGCTTAGACGGGAGGGTACCTTCTGGGGCCAACGTCCTGACTTTC. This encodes CASSLDGRVPSGANVLTF. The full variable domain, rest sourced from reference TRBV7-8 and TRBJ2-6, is GAGVSQSPRYKVAKRGQDVALRCDPISGHVSLFWYQQALGQGPEFLTYFQNEAQLDKSGLPSDRFFAERPEGSVSTLKIQRTQQEDSAVYLCASSLDGRVPSGANVLTFGAGSRLTVL.

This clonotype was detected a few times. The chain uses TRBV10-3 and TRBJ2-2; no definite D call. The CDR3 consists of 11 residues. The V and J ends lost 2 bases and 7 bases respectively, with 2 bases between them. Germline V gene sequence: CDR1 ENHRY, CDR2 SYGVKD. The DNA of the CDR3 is TGTGCCATCAGTGAGCTCGGGGAGCTGTTTTTT. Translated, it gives CAISELGELFF.

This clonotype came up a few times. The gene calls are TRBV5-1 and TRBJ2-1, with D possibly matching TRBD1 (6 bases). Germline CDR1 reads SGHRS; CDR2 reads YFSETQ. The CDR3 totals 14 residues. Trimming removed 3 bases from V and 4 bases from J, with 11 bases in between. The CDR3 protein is CASSSATGYNEQFF. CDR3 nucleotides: TGCGCCAGCAGCTCTGCCACAGGGTACAATGAGCAGTTCTTC.

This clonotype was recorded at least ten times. The CDR3 DNA reads as TGTGCCTGGAGTTCCTTAACGTTAGCCACTGAAGCTTTCTTT. Translated, it gives CAWSSLTLATEAFF. The chain combines TRBV30 with TRBJ1-1; D is unclear. The CDR3 runs to 14 residues. Germline values: CDR1 GTSNPN, CDR2 SVGIG (reference sequence). V lost 2 bases and J 4 bases, leaving 14 bases between the germline ends.

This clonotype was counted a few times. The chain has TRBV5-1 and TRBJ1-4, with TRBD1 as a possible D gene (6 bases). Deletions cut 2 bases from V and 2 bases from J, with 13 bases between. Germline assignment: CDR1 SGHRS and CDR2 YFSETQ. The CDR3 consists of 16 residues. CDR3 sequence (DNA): TGCGCCAGCAGCTTTTTTACAGGGATCACTAATGAAAAACTGTTTTTT. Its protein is CASSFFTGITNEKLFF. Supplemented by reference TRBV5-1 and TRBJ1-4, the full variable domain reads KAGVTQTPRYLIKTRGQQVTLSCSPISGHRSVSWYQQTPGQGLQFLFEYFSETQRNKGNFPGRFSGRQFSNSRSEMNVSTLELGDSALYLCASSFFTGITNEKLFFGSGTQLSVL.

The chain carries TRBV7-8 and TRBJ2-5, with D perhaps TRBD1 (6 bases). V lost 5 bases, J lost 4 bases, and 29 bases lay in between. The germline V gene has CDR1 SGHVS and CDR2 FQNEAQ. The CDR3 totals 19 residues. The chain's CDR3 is CASSRRFLDRGQGLETQYF. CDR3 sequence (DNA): TGTGCCAGCAGCCGAAGGTTTCTCGATCGGGGCCAGGGGCTAGAGACCCAGTACTTC.

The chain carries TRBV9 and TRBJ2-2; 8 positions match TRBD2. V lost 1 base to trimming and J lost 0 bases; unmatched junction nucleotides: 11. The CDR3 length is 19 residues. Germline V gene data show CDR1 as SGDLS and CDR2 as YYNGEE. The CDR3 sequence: CASSVTRVSGAANTGELFF. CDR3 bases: TGTGCCAGCAGCGTAACCCGAGTTAGCGGGGCCGCGAACACCGGGGAGCTGTTTTTT.

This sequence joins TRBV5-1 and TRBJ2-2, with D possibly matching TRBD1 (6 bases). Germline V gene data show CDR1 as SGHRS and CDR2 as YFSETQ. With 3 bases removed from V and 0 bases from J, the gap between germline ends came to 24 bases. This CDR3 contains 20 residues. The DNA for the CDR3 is TGCGCCAGCAGCTCTATTTGGGGCAGGGGCCCCCAAACGAACACCGGGGAGCTGTTTTTT. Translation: CASSSIWGRGPQTNTGELFF.

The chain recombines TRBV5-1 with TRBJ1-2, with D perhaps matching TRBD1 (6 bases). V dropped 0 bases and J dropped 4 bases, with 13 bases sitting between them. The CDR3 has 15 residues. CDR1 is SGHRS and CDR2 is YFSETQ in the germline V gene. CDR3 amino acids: CASSLEQGGFYGYTF. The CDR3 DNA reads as TGCGCCAGCAGCTTGGAACAGGGAGGCTTCTATGGCTACACCTTC.

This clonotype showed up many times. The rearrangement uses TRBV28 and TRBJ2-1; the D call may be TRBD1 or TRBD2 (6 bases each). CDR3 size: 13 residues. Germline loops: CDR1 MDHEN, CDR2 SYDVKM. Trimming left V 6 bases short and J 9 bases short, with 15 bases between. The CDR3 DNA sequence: TGTGCCAGCAGACTAAGGGGGGTTGGTGAGCAGTTCTTC. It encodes CASRLRGVGEQFF.

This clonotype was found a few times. DNA of the CDR3: TGTGCCAGCAGCCAAGATTGGAAGACAAAAATGGACGAAAAACTGTTTTTT. Its translation: CASSQDWKTKMDEKLFF. The chain carries TRBV4-2 and TRBJ1-4; no clear D gene. This CDR3 contains 17 residues. V shed 0 bases and J shed 8 bases, with 19 bases lying between them. Germline V CDR1 and CDR2: LGHNA, YNFKEQ.

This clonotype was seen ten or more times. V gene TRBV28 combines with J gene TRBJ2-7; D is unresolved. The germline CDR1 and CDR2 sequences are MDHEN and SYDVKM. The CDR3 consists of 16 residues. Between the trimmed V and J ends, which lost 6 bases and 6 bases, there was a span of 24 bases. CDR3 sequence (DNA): TGTGCCAGCAGACCCCTGAGTGCGAGAGGTTATGGCGAGCAGTACTTC. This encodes CASRPLSARGYGEQYF.